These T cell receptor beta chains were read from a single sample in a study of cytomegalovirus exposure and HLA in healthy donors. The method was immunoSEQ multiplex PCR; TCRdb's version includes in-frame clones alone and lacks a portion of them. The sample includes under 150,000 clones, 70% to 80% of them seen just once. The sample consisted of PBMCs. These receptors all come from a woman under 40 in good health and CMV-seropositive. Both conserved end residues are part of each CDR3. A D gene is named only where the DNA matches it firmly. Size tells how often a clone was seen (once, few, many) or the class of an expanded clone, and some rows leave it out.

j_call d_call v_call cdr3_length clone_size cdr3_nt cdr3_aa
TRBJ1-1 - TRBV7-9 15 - TGTGCCAGCAGCCCCCGGGGGGGGCCCCTGGATGAAGCTTTCTTT CASSPRGGPLDEAFF
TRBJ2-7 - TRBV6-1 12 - TGTGCCAGCAGCGTCACATCCTACGAGCAGTACTTC CASSVTSYEQYF
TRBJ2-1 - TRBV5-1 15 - TGCGCCAGCAGCTTAGGCGGCGTGGAGGAGCGTGAGCAGTTCTTC CASSLGGVEEREQFF
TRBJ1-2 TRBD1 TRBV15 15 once TGTGCCACCAGCAGATTATTCGACAGGGACTATGGCTACACCTTC CATSRLFDRDYGYTF
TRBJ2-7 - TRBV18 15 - TGTGCCAGTACGGGGGGCAGGGATGGATCCTACGAGCAGTACTTC CASTGGRDGSYEQYF
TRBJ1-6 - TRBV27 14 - TGTGCCAGCCAGGTTTCTTCCTATAATTCACCCCTCCACTTT CASQVSSYNSPLHF
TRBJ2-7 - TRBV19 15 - TGTGCCAGTAGTATGGGGGCAGCCCAGTCCTACGAGCAGTACTTC CASSMGAAQSYEQYF
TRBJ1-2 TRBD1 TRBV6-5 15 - TGTGCCAGCAGTAGAGGGGACAGCGGAAACTATGGCTACACCTTC CASSRGDSGNYGYTF
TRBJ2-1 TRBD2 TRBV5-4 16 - TGTGCCAGCAGCTTGGATAGCGGACTAGCGGCCAATGAGCAGTTCTTC CASSLDSGLAANEQFF
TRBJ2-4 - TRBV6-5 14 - TGTGCCAGCAGGACCCCGGGAGCCAAAAACATTCAGTACTTC CASRTPGAKNIQYF
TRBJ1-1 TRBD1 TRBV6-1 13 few TGTGCCAGCAGGACGGACAGGGACACTGAAGCTTTCTTT CASRTDRDTEAFF
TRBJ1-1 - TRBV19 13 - TGTGCCAGTACAACGACAGTGAACACTGAAGCTTTCTTT CASTTTVNTEAFF
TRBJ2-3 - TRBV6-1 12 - TGTGCCAGCAGTGGAGTTTCAAATACGCAGTATTTT CASSGVSNTQYF
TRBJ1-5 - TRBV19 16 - TGTGCCAGTAGTGCGACCCGGGACATTAGCAATCAGCCCCAGCATTTT CASSATRDISNQPQHF
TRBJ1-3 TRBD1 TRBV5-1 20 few TGCGCCAGCAGCTTGGCTCCGGGACAGGGGTCTCTTGGCTCTGGAAACACCATATATTTT CASSLAPGQGSLGSGNTIYF
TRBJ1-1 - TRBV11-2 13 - TGTGCCAGCAGCTTAGAAGAGGGGGCTGAAGCTTTCTTT CASSLEEGAEAFF
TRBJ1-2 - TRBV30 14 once TGTGCCTGGAGCGGGCAGGGGTTTGACTATGGCTACACCTTC CAWSGQGFDYGYTF
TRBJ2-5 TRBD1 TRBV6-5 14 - TGTGCCAGCAGTTACTTGGACAGGAAAGAGACCCAGTACTTC CASSYLDRKETQYF
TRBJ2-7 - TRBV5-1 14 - TGCGCCAGCAGCTTGGCGGATCAGGCCTACGAGCAGTACTTC CASSLADQAYEQYF
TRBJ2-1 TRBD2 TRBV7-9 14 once TGTGCCAGCAGCTTAGCGGGAGGGCCCTTTGAGCAGTTCTTC CASSLAGGPFEQFF
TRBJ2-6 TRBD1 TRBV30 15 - TGTGCCTGGAGCCAGACAGGGTCTGGGGCCAACGTCCTGACTTTC CAWSQTGSGANVLTF
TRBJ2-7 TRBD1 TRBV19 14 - TGTGCCAGTAGTATACAGGGGGCTATCTACGAGCAGTACTTC CASSIQGAIYEQYF
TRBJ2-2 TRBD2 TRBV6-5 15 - TGTGCCAGCAGAACCTCGGGGGGTGGCACCGGGGAGCTGTTTTTT CASRTSGGGTGELFF
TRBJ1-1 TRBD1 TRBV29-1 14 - TGCAGCGTGTTATGGGACAGGTTAGTTACTGAAGCTTTCTTT CSVLWDRLVTEAFF
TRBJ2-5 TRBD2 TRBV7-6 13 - TGTGCCAGCAGCTCGGGACTAGGGGAGACCCAGTACTTC CASSSGLGETQYF
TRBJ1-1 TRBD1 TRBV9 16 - TGTGCCAGCACCAAACGACAGGCAGGGGGCTTCACTGAAGCTTTCTTT CASTKRQAGGFTEAFF
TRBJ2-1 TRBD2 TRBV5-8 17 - TGTGCCAGCAGCTTGTTCGGGGGCGGGGGGGCTACGGTTGAGCAGTTCTTC CASSLFGGGGATVEQFF
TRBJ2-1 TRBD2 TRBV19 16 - TGTGCCAGTAGTCCACCGGGGGGGCACTCCTACAATGAGCAGTTCTTC CASSPPGGHSYNEQFF
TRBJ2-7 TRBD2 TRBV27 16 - TGTGCCAGCAGTCCCCCTCTGACTAGCATCCCTAGCGAGCAGTACTTC CASSPPLTSIPSEQYF
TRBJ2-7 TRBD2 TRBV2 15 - TGTGCCAGCCTGGATGGAGGACTAGCGACCGACGAGCAGTACTTC CASLDGGLATDEQYF
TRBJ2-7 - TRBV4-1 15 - TGCGCCAGCAGCCAAGTCGGACACGGGCCTTACGAGCAGTACTTC CASSQVGHGPYEQYF
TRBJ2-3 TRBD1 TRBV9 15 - TGTGCCAGCAGCAAAGAGGGGGCCGGATCAGATACGCAGTATTTT CASSKEGAGSDTQYF
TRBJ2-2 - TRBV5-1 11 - TGCGCCAGTACGAACACCGGGGAGCTGTTTTTT CASTNTGELFF
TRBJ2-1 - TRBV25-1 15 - TGTGCCAGCAGTGACCCCGGGACAAGATACAATGAGCAGTTCTTC CASSDPGTRYNEQFF
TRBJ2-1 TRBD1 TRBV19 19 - TGTGCCAGTAGTACCCGACAGGGATCCCTTACTAAATCCTACAATGAGCAGTTCTTC CASSTRQGSLTKSYNEQFF
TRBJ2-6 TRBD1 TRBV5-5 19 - TGTGCCAGCAGCTCGCTGTTAGGGACAGGGGGCTATGGGGCCAACGTCCTGACTTTC CASSSLLGTGGYGANVLTF
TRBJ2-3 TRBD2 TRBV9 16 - TGTGCCAGCAGCGTAGCAGTGACTAGCGGCACAGATACGCAGTATTTT CASSVAVTSGTDTQYF
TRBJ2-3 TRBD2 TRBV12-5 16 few TGTGCTAGTGGGCGACTAGCGGGGACTAGCACAGATACGCAGTATTTT CASGRLAGTSTDTQYF
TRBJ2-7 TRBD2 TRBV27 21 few TGTGCCAGCAGTTTATCGATATCGGCTAGCGGGAGGGCCTCGCAAGGTAACGAGCAGTACTTC CASSLSISASGRASQGNEQYF
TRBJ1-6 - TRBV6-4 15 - TGTGCCAGCAGTGAACTCTCGGGGGGGAATTCACCCCTCCACTTT CASSELSGGNSPLHF
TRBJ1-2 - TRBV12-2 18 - TGTGCAAGTCGCTCGGGTTCCTCGACAGGAACGGACGACTATGGCTACACCTTC CASRSGSSTGTDDYGYTF
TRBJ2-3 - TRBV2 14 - TGTGCCAGCAGTGGAACAGGTGGCACAGATACGCAGTATTTT CASSGTGGTDTQYF
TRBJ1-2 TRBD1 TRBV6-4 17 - TGTGCCAGCAGCCGGGCGATGGGACAGGTTGATAACTATGGCTACACCTTC CASSRAMGQVDNYGYTF
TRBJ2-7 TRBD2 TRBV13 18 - TGTGCCAGCAGCTCCGGACTAGCGGGGGGGGCAAGCTCCTACGAGCAGTACTTC CASSSGLAGGASSYEQYF
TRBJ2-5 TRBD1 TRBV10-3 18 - TGTGCCATCAGTGAATCGTTGGGACAGATCGCCGGACGGGAGACCCAGTACTTC CAISESLGQIAGRETQYF
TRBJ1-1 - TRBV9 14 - TGTGCCAGCAGCATCGGGGGGCTGTCCACTGAAGCTTTCTTT CASSIGGLSTEAFF
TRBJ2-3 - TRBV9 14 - TGTGCCAGCAGCGCGGGACTTCGCGGAGATACGCAGTATTTT CASSAGLRGDTQYF
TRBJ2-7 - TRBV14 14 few TGTGCCAGCAGCCAAATGGGGAGCACCTACGAGCAGTACTTC CASSQMGSTYEQYF
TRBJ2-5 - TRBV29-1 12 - TGCAGCGTTTTGGCTAGGGGAGAGACCCAGTACTTC CSVLARGETQYF
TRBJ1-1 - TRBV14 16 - TGTGCCAGCAGCCCTTATGAACACCCTCAAGTGACTGAAGCTTTCTTT CASSPYEHPQVTEAFF
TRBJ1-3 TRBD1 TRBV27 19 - TGTGCCAGCAGTTTATTTGCCGGGACAGGTAGTTTCGCTGGAAACACCATATATTTT CASSLFAGTGSFAGNTIYF
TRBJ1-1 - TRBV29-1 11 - TGCAGCGGTCAGGGAAACACTGAAGCTTTCTTT CSGQGNTEAFF
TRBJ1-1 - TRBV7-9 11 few TGTGCCAGCAGCTACTTGGTCAACCAACTCTTT CASSYLVNQLF
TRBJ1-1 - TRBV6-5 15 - TGTGCCAGCAGCTACCTAGGGGGATACAACACTGAAGCTTTCTTT CASSYLGGYNTEAFF
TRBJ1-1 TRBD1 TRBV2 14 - TGTGCCAGCAGAGGGGACAGTTCAAGCACTGAAGCTTTCTTT CASRGDSSSTEAFF
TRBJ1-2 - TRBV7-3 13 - TGTGCCAGCAGCTTGGGGGGGGAGGGTGGCTACACCTTC CASSLGGEGGYTF
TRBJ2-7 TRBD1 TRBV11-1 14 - TGTGCCAGCAGCTACCAGACAGGGCTCTACGAGCAGTACTTC CASSYQTGLYEQYF
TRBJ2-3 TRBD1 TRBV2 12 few TGTGCCAACCGGGACAGGGGGGATACGCAGTATTTT CANRDRGDTQYF
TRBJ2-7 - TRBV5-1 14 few TGCGCCAGCAGCCGCGGGGGGACAGAGCACGAGCAGTACTTC CASSRGGTEHEQYF
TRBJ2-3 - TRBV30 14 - TGTGCCTGGAGTGGAGCTATTAGCACAGATACGCAGTATTTT CAWSGAISTDTQYF